This T cell receptor beta chain was found in a study of vaccination and CD4 T cells after COVID-19. For the study at large: Researchers treated control cultures with a CEFX pool, an HIV-1 Nef pool, or no peptide. Findings of the study overall: Going from approximately 21 to 40, median SARS-CoV-2-reactive clonotypes did not rise significantly.

Sequence data for DNA of cultured CD4+ T cells were generated by the Oncomine TCR Beta short-read assay. TCRdb independently ran MiXCR on the PCR reads; one entry per CDR3 protein. This table has over 9,500 distinct CDR3 sequences, about half appearing once. The treatment denotes: roughly 11-day PBMC culture with coronavirus spike peptide pools or control peptides (ViraFEST assay). Spanning March to December 2020, the positive PCR dates came before US Alpha, Beta and Delta variants. As concerns this clonotype: Its antigen is still unknown.

The source of this sequence is a human donor who had recovered from COVID-19. Sequencing used CD4+ T cells from blood, cultured in vitro.

The CDR3 bases are TGTGCCAGCAGTACCGGGACCCGAACTGAAGCTTTCTTT. It encodes CASSTGTRTEAFF. The V call is TRBV6-1, the J call TRBJ1-1, with a tentative D call TRBD1 (5 bases). This CDR3 is 13 amino acids long. V dropped 5 bases and J dropped 5 bases, with 12 bases sitting between them. Germline loops: CDR1 MNHNS, CDR2 SASEGT.